This entry lists 3 T cell receptor beta chains sequenced from one sample in a study of early T cells in non-severe SARS-CoV-2 infection. TCRdb ran MiXCR on the 5' RACE reads and lists one entry per CDR3 protein. The sample lists tens of thousands of distinct CDR3 sequences, approximately 6.1% occurring once. The sample comprised whole blood. The receptors were gathered from an adult who was a healthcare worker with PCR-confirmed SARS-CoV-2 infection or an uninfected control (not recorded which).

This clonotype was counted at least ten times. The CDR3 coding sequence is TGTGCCAGCAGCCAAAGATCCGGACAGGGAAATAGCAATCAGCCCCAGCATTTT. This gives the protein CASSQRSGQGNSNQPQHF. The genes are TRBV3-1 and TRBJ1-5; 8 nucleotides line up with TRBD1. V lost 2 bases, J lost 0 bases, and 9 bases stayed unmatched. The CDR3 is 18 amino acids. Per the germline V gene, CDR1 is LGHDT and CDR2 is YNNKEL (reference sequence).

The rearrangement links TRBV6-6 to TRBJ2-2; tentative D call: TRBD2 (6 bases). This CDR3 comprises 16 residues. Germline values: CDR1 MNHNY, CDR2 SVGAGI (reference sequence). The germline V and J ends were trimmed by 0 bases and 0 bases, with 8 bases remaining between them. CDR3 in DNA: TGTGCCAGCAGTTACTCAGGACTAACGAACACCGGGGAGCTGTTTTTT. Its translation: CASSYSGLTNTGELFF.

The DNA for the CDR3 is TGTGCCAGCAGTTACTCGACGAGGGGCAGGGGGGCCTACGAGCAGTACTTC. It yields the protein CASSYSTRGRGAYEQYF. This rearrangement joins TRBV6-5 to TRBJ2-7; tentative D call: TRBD1 (7 bases). V dropped 0 bases and J dropped 2 bases, with 17 bases sitting between them. Germline lookup yields CDR1 MNHEY and CDR2 SVGAGI. The CDR3 spans 17 residues.